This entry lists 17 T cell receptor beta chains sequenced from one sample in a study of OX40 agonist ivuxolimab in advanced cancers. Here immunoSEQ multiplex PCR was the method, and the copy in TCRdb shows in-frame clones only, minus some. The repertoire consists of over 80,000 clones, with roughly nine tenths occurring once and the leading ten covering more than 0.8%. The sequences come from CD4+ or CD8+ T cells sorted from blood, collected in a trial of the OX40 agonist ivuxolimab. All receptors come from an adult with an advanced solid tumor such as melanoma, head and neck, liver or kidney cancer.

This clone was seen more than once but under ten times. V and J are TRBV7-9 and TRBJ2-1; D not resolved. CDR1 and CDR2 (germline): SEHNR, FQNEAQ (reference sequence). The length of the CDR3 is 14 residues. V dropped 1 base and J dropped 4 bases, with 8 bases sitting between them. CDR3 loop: CASSLEGLYNEQFF. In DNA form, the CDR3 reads TGTGCCAGCAGCTTAGAGGGTCTTTACAATGAGCAGTTCTTC.

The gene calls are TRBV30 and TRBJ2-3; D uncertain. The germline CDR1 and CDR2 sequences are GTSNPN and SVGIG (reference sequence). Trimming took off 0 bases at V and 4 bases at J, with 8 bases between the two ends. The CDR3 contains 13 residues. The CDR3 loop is CAWSVRGADTQYF. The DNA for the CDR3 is TGTGCCTGGAGTGTACGTGGAGCAGATACGCAGTATTTT.

The CDR3, as DNA: TGTGCCAGCAGTTTGGGGCAGGTCCACGAGCAGTACTTC. Its translation: CASSLGQVHEQYF. The genes are TRBV28 and TRBJ2-7; tentative D call: TRBD1 (5 bases). The V end was cut by 3 bases, the J end by 5 bases, with 11 bases between. The germline V gene encodes CDR1 MDHEN and CDR2 SYDVKM. The CDR3 consists of 13 residues. The complete variable domain, with remaining parts taken from reference TRBV28 and TRBJ2-7, reads DVKVTQSSRYLVKRTGEKVFLECVQDMDHENMFWYRQDPGLGLRLIYFSYDVKMKEKGDIPEGYSVSREKKERFSLILESASTNQTSMYLCASSLGQVHEQYFGPGTRLTVT.

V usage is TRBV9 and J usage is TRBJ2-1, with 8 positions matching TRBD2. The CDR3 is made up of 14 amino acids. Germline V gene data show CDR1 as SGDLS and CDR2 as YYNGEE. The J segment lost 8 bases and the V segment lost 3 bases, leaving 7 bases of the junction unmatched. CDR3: CASSESGRPHEQFF. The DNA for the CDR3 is TGTGCCAGCAGCGAAAGCGGGAGACCCCATGAGCAGTTCTTC.

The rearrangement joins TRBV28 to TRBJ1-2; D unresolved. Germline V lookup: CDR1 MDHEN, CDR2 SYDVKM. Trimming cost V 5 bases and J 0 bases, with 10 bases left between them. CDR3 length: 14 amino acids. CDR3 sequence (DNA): TGTGCCAGCAGTACGCCCCCCTCTAACTATGGCTACACCTTC. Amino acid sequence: CASSTPPSNYGYTF.

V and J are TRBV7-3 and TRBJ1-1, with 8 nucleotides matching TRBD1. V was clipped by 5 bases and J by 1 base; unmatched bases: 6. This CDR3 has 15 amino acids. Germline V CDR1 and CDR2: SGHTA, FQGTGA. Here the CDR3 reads CASSPGQGRNTEAFF. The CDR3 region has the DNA TGTGCCAGCAGCCCCGGACAGGGTCGGAACACTGAAGCTTTCTTT.

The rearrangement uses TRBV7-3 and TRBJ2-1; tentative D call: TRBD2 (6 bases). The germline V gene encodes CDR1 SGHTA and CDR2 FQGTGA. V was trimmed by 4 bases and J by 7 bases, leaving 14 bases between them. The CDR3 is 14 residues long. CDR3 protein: CASSSRGGVNEQFF. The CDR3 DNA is TGTGCCAGCAGCTCAAGGGGCGGGGTTAATGAGCAGTTCTTC.

CDR3: CAGLPLAGVYNEQFF. The CDR3 nucleotides read TGTGCCGGACTGCCGCTAGCGGGGGTTTACAATGAGCAGTTCTTC. This chain links TRBV30 with TRBJ2-1; TRBD2 aligns across 10 bases. Germline assignment: CDR1 GTSNPN and CDR2 SVGIG (reference sequence). CDR3 length: 15 residues. V lost 8 bases to trimming and J lost 4 bases; unmatched junction nucleotides: 11.

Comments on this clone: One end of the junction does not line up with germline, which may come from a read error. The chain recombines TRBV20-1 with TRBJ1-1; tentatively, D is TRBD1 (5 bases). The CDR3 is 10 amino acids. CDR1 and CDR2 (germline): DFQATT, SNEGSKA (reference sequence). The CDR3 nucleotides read TGCAGTGCTGTATTAACCGGGGGTCTCTTT. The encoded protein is CSAVLTGGLF.

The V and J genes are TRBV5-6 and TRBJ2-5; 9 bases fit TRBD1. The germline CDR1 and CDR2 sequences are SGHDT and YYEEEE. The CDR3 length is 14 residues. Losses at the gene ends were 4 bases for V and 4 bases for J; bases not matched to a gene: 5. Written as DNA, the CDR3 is TGTGCCAGCAGCCTGACAGGGGGTGGAGAGACCCAGTACTTC. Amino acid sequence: CASSLTGGGETQYF. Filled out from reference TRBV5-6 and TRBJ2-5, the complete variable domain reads DAGVTQSPTHLIKTRGQQVTLRCSPKSGHDTVSWYQQALGQGPQFIFQYYEEEERQRGNFPDRFSGHQFPNYSSELNVNALLLGDSALYLCASSLTGGGETQYFGPGTRLLVL.

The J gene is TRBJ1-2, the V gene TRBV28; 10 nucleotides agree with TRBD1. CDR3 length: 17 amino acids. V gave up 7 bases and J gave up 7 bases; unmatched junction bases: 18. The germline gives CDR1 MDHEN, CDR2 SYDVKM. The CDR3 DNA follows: TGTGCCAGCACCATCCCCTTGGGGACAGGGGATCGAGGTGGCTACACCTTC. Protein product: CASTIPLGTGDRGGYTF.

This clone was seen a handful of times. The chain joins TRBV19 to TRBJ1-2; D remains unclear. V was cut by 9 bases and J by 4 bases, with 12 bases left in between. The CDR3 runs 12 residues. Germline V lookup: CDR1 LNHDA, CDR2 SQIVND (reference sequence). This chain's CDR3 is CASTSPSYGYTF. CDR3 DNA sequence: TGTGCCAGCACGTCCCCCTCCTATGGCTACACCTTC.

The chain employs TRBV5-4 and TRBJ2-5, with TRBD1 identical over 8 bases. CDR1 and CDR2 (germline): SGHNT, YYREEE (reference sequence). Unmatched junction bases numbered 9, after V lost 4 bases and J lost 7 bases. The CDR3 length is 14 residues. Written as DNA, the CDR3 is TGTGCCAGCAGCACAGGGGACAGGAGAGGGACCCAGTACTTC. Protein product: CASSTGDRRGTQYF. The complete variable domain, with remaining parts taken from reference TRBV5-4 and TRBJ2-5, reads ETGVTQSPTHLIKTRGQQVTLRCSSQSGHNTVSWYQQALGQGPQFIFQYYREEENGRGNFPPRFSGLQFPNYSSELNVNALELDDSALYLCASSTGDRRGTQYFGPGTRLLVL.

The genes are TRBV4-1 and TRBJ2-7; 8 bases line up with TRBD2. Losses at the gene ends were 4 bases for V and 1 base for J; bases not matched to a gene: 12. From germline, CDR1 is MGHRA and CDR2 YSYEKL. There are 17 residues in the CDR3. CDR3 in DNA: TGCGCCAGCAGCCGTCAGGAACTAGCGGCTTCTTCCTACGAGCAGTACTTC. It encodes CASSRQELAASSYEQYF.

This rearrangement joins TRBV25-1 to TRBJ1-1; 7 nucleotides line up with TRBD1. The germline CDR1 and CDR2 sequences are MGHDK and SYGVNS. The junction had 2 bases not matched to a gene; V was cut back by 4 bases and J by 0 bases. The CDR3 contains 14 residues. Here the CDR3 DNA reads TGTGCCAGCAGTGGGGGACAGCTGAACACTGAAGCTTTCTTT. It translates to CASSGGQLNTEAFF.

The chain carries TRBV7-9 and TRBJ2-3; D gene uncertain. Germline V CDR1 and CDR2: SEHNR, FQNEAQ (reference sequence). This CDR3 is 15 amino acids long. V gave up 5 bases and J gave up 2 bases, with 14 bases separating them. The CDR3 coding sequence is TGTGCCAGCAGCACCCGACTTGACACCACAGATACGCAGTATTTT. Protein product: CASSTRLDTTDTQYF.

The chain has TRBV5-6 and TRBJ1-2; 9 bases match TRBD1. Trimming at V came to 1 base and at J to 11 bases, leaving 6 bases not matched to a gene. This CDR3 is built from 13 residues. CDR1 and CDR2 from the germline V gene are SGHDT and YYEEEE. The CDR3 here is CASSLLGTGHYTF. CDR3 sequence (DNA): TGTGCCAGCAGCTTGTTAGGGACAGGGCATTACACCTTC.